These 27 T cell receptor beta chains were sequenced from one sample in a study of blood T cell repertoires in COVID-19. This table comes from immunoSEQ multiplex PCR, and its TCRdb copy is limited to in-frame clones, with some not included. This table has more than 25,000 clones, 83% appearing once. The sequenced sample consisted of peripheral blood. Receptors were obtained from a man in his 70s with active COVID-19.

This rearrangement joins TRBV7-9 to TRBJ2-3, with 8 bases aligning to TRBD1. Germline trimming cut 5 bases from V and 5 bases from J; bases unmatched to any gene: 3. CDR3 length: 13 residues. Germline-derived CDR1 and CDR2 are SEHNR and FQNEAQ (reference sequence). The CDR3 nucleotides are TGTGCCAGCAGCGAGACAGGGGTAGATACGCAGTATTTT. Translating it yields CASSETGVDTQYF.

This chain links TRBV18 with TRBJ1-5; D may be TRBD1 (5 bases). V was clipped by 4 bases and J by 2 bases, with 9 bases between them. CDR1 KGHSH and CDR2 LQKENI come from the germline V gene. The CDR3 covers 14 residues. In DNA, the CDR3 is TGTGCCAGCTCACTGGGGCCTCGCAATCAGCCCCAGCATTTT. As protein: CASSLGPRNQPQHF.

The chain carries TRBV5-1 and TRBJ2-2; maybe TRBD2 (6 bases). The V gene's germline CDR1 is SGHRS and CDR2 YFSETQ. Trimming shortened V by 4 bases and J by 6 bases, and 13 bases separated the two germline ends. The CDR3 extends over 14 amino acids. The CDR3 DNA reads TGCGCCAGCAGCCTTGCATGGGGGGCCGGGGAGCTGTTTTTT. It translates to CASSLAWGAGELFF.

This chain links TRBV29-1 with TRBJ2-5; no reliable D call. The CDR3 runs to 13 residues. Trimming cost V 6 bases and J 3 bases, with 14 bases left between them. Germline lookup yields CDR1 SQVTM and CDR2 ANQGSEA. The CDR3 here is CSVIPPDKETQYF. CDR3 nucleotide sequence: TGCAGCGTCATCCCACCAGATAAAGAGACCCAGTACTTC. Together with reference TRBV29-1 and TRBJ2-5, the CDR3 gives the full variable domain: SAVISQKPSRDICQRGTSLTIQCQVDSQVTMMFWYRQQPGQSLTLIATANQGSEATYESGFVIDKFPISRPNLTFSTLTVSNMSPEDSSIYLCSVIPPDKETQYFGPGTRLLVL.

J is TRBJ2-7 and V is TRBV28; TRBD1 matches 9 bases. Germline trimming cut 6 bases from V and 5 bases from J; bases unmatched to any gene: 5. The CDR3 extends over 13 amino acids. Germline CDR1 and CDR2: MDHEN and SYDVKM. CDR3 sequence (DNA): TGTGCCAGCAGCACAGGGGGCGTCCACGAGCAGTACTTC. Translated: CASSTGGVHEQYF.

The rearrangement links TRBV7-3 to TRBJ2-1; 13 bases agree with TRBD2. V trimming: 5 bases; J trimming: 8 bases; junction bases outside the gene matches: 9. Per the germline V gene, CDR1 is SGHTA and CDR2 is FQGTGA. This CDR3 is 16 amino acids long. CDR3 protein: CASSRTSGGYGDEQFF. DNA of the CDR3: TGTGCCAGCAGCCGGACTAGCGGGGGCTACGGGGATGAGCAGTTCTTC.

As regards this clone: The junction departs from germline at one end; a sequencing error may be responsible. The chain carries TRBV7-8 and TRBJ2-1; D possibly corresponds to TRBD2 (5 bases). Per germline, CDR1 SGHVS and CDR2 FQNEAQ. There are 15 residues in the CDR3. CDR3 in DNA: TGCGCCAGCAGCTTCCTAGCCCCCAGGACCTACGAGCAGTTCTTC. This gives the protein CASSFLAPRTYEQFF.

The chain uses TRBV13 and TRBJ2-7, with a tentative D call TRBD2 (6 bases). The CDR3 has 16 amino acids. With 0 bases removed from V and 2 bases from J, the gap between germline ends came to 14 bases. From germline, CDR1 is PRHDT and CDR2 FYEKMQ (reference sequence). DNA for the CDR3: TGTGCCAGCAGCTTAGGACTAGCATCTTCTCCCTACGAGCAGTACTTC. Its translation is CASSLGLASSPYEQYF.

The CDR3 nucleotides are TGTGCCAGCAGCCCAGGGACAGGGGAGACCCAGTACTTC. It translates to CASSPGTGETQYF. The chain links TRBV7-9 to TRBJ2-5; TRBD1 matches 9 bases. The CDR3 totals 13 residues. The V and J ends lost 5 bases and 5 bases, in that order; junction bases with no gene match: 3. Germline-derived CDR1 and CDR2 are SEHNR and FQNEAQ (reference sequence).

This chain uses TRBV30 with TRBJ2-3; a possible D gene is TRBD2 (5 bases). Germline CDR1 reads GTSNPN; CDR2 reads SVGIG (reference sequence). V gave up 5 bases and J gave up 2 bases, with 11 bases separating them. The length of the CDR3 is 13 residues. The CDR3 sequence is CAWSPRDTDTQYF. In nucleotides, the CDR3 is TGTGCCTGGTCCCCCCGGGACACAGATACGCAGTATTTT.

The rearrangement links TRBV11-2 to TRBJ2-7, with 13 bases that match TRBD2. The V and J ends lost 5 bases and 1 base, in that order; junction bases with no gene match: 11. The germline CDR1 and CDR2 sequences are SGHAT and FQNNGV. CDR3 length: 18 residues. The CDR3 sequence is CASSPFTSGRAGSYEQYF. DNA for the CDR3: TGTGCCAGCAGCCCCTTTACTAGCGGGAGGGCCGGGTCCTACGAGCAGTACTTC.

The chain joins TRBV6-6 to TRBJ1-1; no clear D gene. Germline CDR1 is MNHNY and CDR2 is SVGAGI (reference sequence). The germline V and J ends were trimmed by 7 bases and 1 base, with 10 bases remaining between them. This CDR3 spans 13 amino acids. The CDR3 is CASIREGNTEAFF. Here the CDR3 DNA reads TGTGCCAGCATCAGAGAGGGGAACACTGAAGCTTTCTTT.

The chain uses TRBV7-6 and TRBJ2-1, with D maybe TRBD2 (5 bases). Trimming removed 4 bases at V and 10 bases at J, with 17 bases between. The germline gives CDR1 SGHVS, CDR2 FNYEAQ. The CDR3 consists of 14 residues. The CDR3, as DNA: TGTGCCAGCAGCTCCCGGACGGGGTCGCAGGAGCAGTTCTTC. It is translated as CASSSRTGSQEQFF.

The V gene is TRBV5-6, the J gene TRBJ2-7; 9 nucleotides align to TRBD1. CDR1 and CDR2 (germline): SGHDT, YYEEEE. CDR3 length: 16 amino acids. V lost 2 bases and J lost 6; bases outside the gene matches: 12. The chain's CDR3 is CASSLGLWDRAGEQYF. Written as DNA, the CDR3 is TGTGCCAGCAGCTTAGGACTGTGGGACAGGGCCGGCGAGCAGTACTTC.

CDR3 sequence: CASRRGQGGGYTF. CDR3 DNA sequence: TGTGCCAGCAGACGGGGACAGGGCGGTGGCTACACCTTC. The chain carries TRBV12-3 or TRBV12-4 and TRBJ1-2; TRBD1 matches 9 bases. This CDR3 is 13 amino acids long. With V trimmed by 6 bases and J by 7 bases, 6 bases remained unmatched.

The chain links TRBV11-2 to TRBJ2-1; D perhaps matches TRBD1 (6 bases). With 4 bases removed from V and 6 bases from J, the gap between germline ends came to 16 bases. The CDR3 runs to 15 residues. Germline CDR1 SGHAT, CDR2 FQNNGV. Here the CDR3 reads CASSSGDFSGNEQFF. CDR3 nucleotide sequence: TGTGCCAGCAGCTCAGGGGATTTTAGTGGCAATGAGCAGTTCTTC.

This clone is a singleton in its sample. The gene calls are TRBV7-9 and TRBJ1-2; D gene unclear. The germline CDR1 and CDR2 sequences are SEHNR and FQNEAQ (reference sequence). The CDR3 totals 13 residues. V was clipped by 5 bases and J by 0 bases, with 7 bases between them. This CDR3 reads CASSQGANYGYTF. CDR3 in DNA: TGTGCCAGCAGCCAAGGAGCTAACTATGGCTACACCTTC.

V usage is TRBV19 and J usage is TRBJ2-5, with 9 bases matching TRBD2. Germline CDR1 and CDR2: LNHDA and SQIVND (reference sequence). This CDR3 has 13 residues. The trim removed 6 bases at V and 7 bases at J, leaving 6 bases unmatched. CDR3 amino acids: CASSPSGAGTQYF. The CDR3 DNA reads TGTGCCAGTAGCCCTAGCGGGGCTGGGACCCAGTACTTC.

The rearrangement uses TRBV5-1 and TRBJ2-7, with 8 bases aligning to TRBD1. CDR1 is SGHRS and CDR2 is YFSETQ in the germline V gene. Germline trimming cut 4 bases from V and 3 bases from J; bases unmatched to any gene: 6. The CDR3 is made up of 14 amino acids. CDR3 protein: CASSPPGGYYEQYF. In DNA form, the CDR3 reads TGCGCCAGCAGCCCCCCAGGGGGCTACTACGAGCAGTACTTC. Full variable domain (outside the CDR3, taken from reference TRBV5-1 and TRBJ2-7): KAGVTQTPRYLIKTRGQQVTLSCSPISGHRSVSWYQQTPGQGLQFLFEYFSETQRNKGNFPGRFSGRQFSNSRSEMNVSTLELGDSALYLCASSPPGGYYEQYFGPGTRLTVT.

This clone came up once. The rearrangement joins TRBV25-1 to TRBJ2-3; maybe TRBD1 (5 bases). The germline V gene encodes CDR1 MGHDK and CDR2 SYGVNS. CDR3 length: 14 residues. The V end was cut by 4 bases, the J end by 5 bases, with 13 bases between. The CDR3 sequence: CASSGRVSGDTQYF. In DNA, the CDR3 is TGTGCCAGCAGTGGCAGGGTTTCTGGAGATACGCAGTATTTT.

CDR3 sequence: CASSDRDRGYNEQFF. The CDR3 DNA follows: TGTGCCAGCAGCGACCGGGACAGGGGGTATAATGAGCAGTTCTTC. This rearrangement joins TRBV9 to TRBJ2-1, with 11 bases lining up with TRBD1. Germline loops: CDR1 SGDLS, CDR2 YYNGEE. The junction had 6 bases not matched to a gene; V was cut back by 3 bases and J by 7 bases. There are 15 residues in the CDR3.

This chain uses TRBV6-5 with TRBJ2-1; D ambiguous. The germline V gene has CDR1 MNHEY and CDR2 SVGAGI. V lost 7 bases, J lost 4 bases, and 17 bases lay in between. The CDR3 runs 15 residues. DNA of the CDR3: TGTGCCAGCACCCAGACCCCGTTGGAGTACAATGAGCAGTTCTTC. Its protein product is CASTQTPLEYNEQFF.

The gene calls are TRBV3-1 (or the pseudogene TRBV3-2) and TRBJ1-3; possibly TRBD1 for D (5 bases). The germline CDR1 and CDR2 sequences are LGHDT and YNNKEL (reference sequence). V lost 4 bases to trimming and J lost 0 bases, with 13 bases between them. The CDR3 runs to 16 residues. CDR3 sequence reads: CASSRPGQSSGNTIYF. The CDR3 DNA reads TGTGCCAGCAGCCGACCAGGGCAGAGCTCTGGAAACACCATATATTTT.

The gene calls are TRBV5-8 and TRBJ2-3, with 9 bases lining up with TRBD1. Germline values: CDR1 SGHTS, CDR2 YDEGEE. This CDR3 is 16 amino acids long. V was pared by 2 bases and J by 3 bases, with 7 bases of the junction left unmatched. The CDR3 protein is CASSLQGARWTDTQYF. The CDR3 bases are TGTGCCAGCAGCTTACAGGGGGCGAGGTGGACAGATACGCAGTATTTT.

This clone is medium-sized in the sample. CDR3 protein: CASSAGVFNYGYTF. The DNA for the CDR3 is TGTGCCAGTTCAGCGGGGGTATTTAACTATGGCTACACCTTC. The chain couples TRBV28 to TRBJ1-2, with D tentatively TRBD1 (5 bases). The V end lost 9 bases, the J end lost 1 base, and 15 bases lay between the germline ends. Germline V CDR1 and CDR2: MDHEN, SYDVKM. The length of the CDR3 is 14 residues.

The rearrangement links TRBV19 to TRBJ2-1, with TRBD2 matching over 8 bases. Germline CDR1 is LNHDA and CDR2 is SQIVND (reference sequence). The CDR3 contains 16 residues. V shed 4 bases, J shed 3 bases, and the junction held 8 bases outside the gene matches. CDR3 loop: CASSTRGGLLYNEQFF. DNA for the CDR3: TGTGCCAGTAGTACCCGGGGGGGGCTACTCTACAATGAGCAGTTCTTC.

The V gene is TRBV28, the J gene TRBJ1-5; TRBD1 aligns across 7 bases. Germline-derived CDR1 and CDR2 are MDHEN and SYDVKM. V shed 6 bases and J 5 bases; nucleotides not matched to a gene: 7. The CDR3 is made up of 14 amino acids. Here the CDR3 reads CASSPGTVDQPQHF. CDR3 nucleotide sequence: TGTGCCAGCAGCCCAGGGACAGTAGATCAGCCCCAGCATTTT.